This passage covers 25 T cell receptor beta chains from one sample sequenced in a study of beta chain features in type 1 diabetes. The antigens these receptors bind are not known. The entirety of the isolated RNA underwent reverse transcription, so expressed TCRB transcripts were sequenced. Profiling relied on immunoSEQ multiplex PCR, and the TCRdb table lists in-frame clones only, not all of them. There are 95,000 to 110,000 clones in the sample; 25% to 35% occur only once, and less than 0.65% lies in the top ten. Study results and caveats: For Type 1 diabetes patients, all four CD4+ subsets carried TCRB CDR3s that were moderately but significantly shorter.

Input material: central memory CD4+ T cells from blood. Source of these receptors: a young woman with type 1 diabetes.

V gene TRBV4-1 combines with J gene TRBJ2-1; 7 bases match TRBD2. Trimming cost V 1 base and J 0 bases; bases outside gene matches: 6. Germline assignment: CDR1 MGHRA and CDR2 YSYEKL. CDR3 length equals 17 residues. The CDR3 loop reads CASSQVAGKSSYNEQFF. As DNA, the CDR3 is TGCGCCAGCAGCCAAGTAGCGGGCAAGAGCTCCTACAATGAGCAGTTCTTC.

The gene calls are TRBV6-1 and TRBJ2-5; 7 bases are a match to TRBD2. This CDR3 contains 14 residues. J lost 4 bases, V lost 5 bases, and 7 bases had no gene match. Per germline, CDR1 MNHNS and CDR2 SASEGT. In nucleotides, the CDR3 is TGTGCCAGCAGTCTCACGGGAGGCGCAGAGACCCAGTACTTC. This encodes CASSLTGGAETQYF.

V is TRBV7-9 and J is TRBJ2-1; the D gene is possibly TRBD2 (5 bases). Germline V gives CDR1 SEHNR, CDR2 FQNEAQ (reference sequence). Trimming pared 1 base from V and 8 bases from J, leaving 12 bases between. The CDR3 loop spans 14 amino acids. The CDR3 DNA follows: TGTGCCAGCAGCTTAGGGCTAGCTAACTATGAGCAGTTCTTC. As protein: CASSLGLANYEQFF. Complete variable domain (other parts from reference TRBV7-9 and TRBJ2-1): DTGVSQNPRHKITKRGQNVTFRCDPISEHNRLYWYRQTLGQGPEFLTYFQNEAQLEKSRLLSDRFSAERPKGSFSTLEIQRTEQGDSAMYLCASSLGLANYEQFFGPGTRLTVL.

J is TRBJ1-1 and V is TRBV11-3; weak D call: TRBD1 (6 bases). Trimming took off 8 bases at V and 2 bases at J, with 12 bases between the two ends. Germline V CDR1 and CDR2: SGHNT, YENEEA. CDR3 size: 13 residues. CDR3 nucleotide sequence: TGTGCCAGCGGACACAGGGCAAACACTGAAGCTTTCTTT. Its translation: CASGHRANTEAFF.

This clone was recorded a few times. The chain employs TRBV7-9 and TRBJ1-2; D is perhaps TRBD1 (5 bases). Trimming left V 4 bases short and J 2 bases short, with 14 bases between. CDR3 size: 15 residues. Germline-derived CDR1 and CDR2 are SEHNR and FQNEAQ (reference sequence). This CDR3 reads CASSSQGGGNYGYTF. The DNA for the CDR3 is TGTGCCAGCAGCTCGCAGGGAGGTGGGAACTATGGCTACACCTTC.

This clone appeared a few times. The J gene is TRBJ2-7, the V gene TRBV7-9, with D possibly TRBD2 on 5 matching bases. The V gene lost 4 bases and the J gene lost 0 bases, with 16 bases spanning the gap. The CDR3 length is 16 residues. Germline CDR1 reads SEHNR; CDR2 reads FQNEAQ (reference sequence). CDR3 sequence reads: CASSSSGWGSSYEQYV. CDR3 bases: TGTGCCAGCAGCTCCTCGGGGTGGGGAAGCTCCTACGAGCAGTACGTC.

This chain joins TRBV4-3 and TRBJ1-4; 7 positions agree with TRBD1. Germline CDR1 reads LGHNA; CDR2 reads YSLEER. The CDR3 contains 15 residues. V gave up 1 base and J gave up 5 bases; unmatched junction bases: 4. The CDR3 DNA is TGCGCCAGCAGCCAAGCCGACAGGGCGAATGAAAAACTGTTTTTT. Translated: CASSQADRANEKLFF.

The V and J genes are TRBV5-1 and TRBJ2-2, with 8 bases matching TRBD2. The CDR3 covers 16 residues. From germline, CDR1 is SGHRS and CDR2 YFSETQ. Trimming removed 4 bases from V and 0 bases from J; junction bases left unmatched: 5. The CDR3 spells CASSVPTSANTGELFF. Here the CDR3 DNA reads TGCGCCAGCAGCGTCCCGACTAGCGCGAACACCGGGGAGCTGTTTTTT.

This clone was seen just once. This rearrangement joins TRBV28 to TRBJ1-4; D unclear. Trimming pared 6 bases from V and 8 bases from J, leaving 10 bases between. CDR1 and CDR2 from the germline V gene are MDHEN and SYDVKM. The CDR3 sequence is 12 residues long. CDR3 in amino acids: CASRAPREKLFF. In DNA, the CDR3 is TGTGCCAGCAGGGCCCCGAGGGAAAAACTGTTTTTT.

The rearrangement uses TRBV11-2 and TRBJ2-2; D may be TRBD1 (6 bases). Germline CDR1 reads SGHAT; CDR2 reads FQNNGV. The length of the CDR3 is 12 residues. Trimming stripped 1 base from V and 12 bases from J, with 9 bases between. CDR3 nucleotide sequence: TGTGCCAGCAGCTTAGGGGGACAAAAGCTGTTTTTT. This codes for CASSLGGQKLFF.

The chain recombines TRBV18 with TRBJ2-3; 9 positions match TRBD1. V dropped 3 bases and J dropped 1; count of bases not matched to a gene: 5. CDR1 is KGHSH and CDR2 is LQKENI in the germline V gene. This CDR3 has 16 amino acids. CDR3 protein: CASSPSGTGRTDTQYF. CDR3 DNA sequence: TGTGCCAGCTCACCCTCCGGGACAGGGCGCACAGATACGCAGTATTTT.

In this sample, this clone turned up a few times. This chain links TRBV30 with TRBJ2-1; D is unclear. The length of the CDR3 is 11 residues. Trimming took off 2 bases at V and 7 bases at J, with 6 bases between the two ends. The germline CDR1 and CDR2 sequences are GTSNPN and SVGIG (reference sequence). The CDR3 spells CAWSSENEQFF. As DNA, the CDR3 is TGTGCCTGGAGTTCCGAGAATGAGCAGTTCTTC.

This clone was seen a few times. The genes are TRBV9 and TRBJ2-1; tentative D call: TRBD2 (5 bases). Germline loops: CDR1 SGDLS, CDR2 YYNGEE. Trimming took off 4 bases at V and 7 bases at J, with 12 bases between the two ends. CDR3 size: 13 residues. CDR3 amino acids: CASSLPEENEQFF. CDR3 coding DNA: TGTGCCAGCAGCCTACCGGAGGAAAATGAGCAGTTCTTC. Full variable domain (rest looked up from reference TRBV9 and TRBJ2-1): DSGVTQTPKHLITATGQRVTLRCSPRSGDLSVYWYQQSLDQGLQFLIQYYNGEERAKGNILERFSAQQFPDLHSELNLSSLELGDSALYFCASSLPEENEQFFGPGTRLTVL.

This clone is deemed medium-sized (0.01 to 0.1%). This chain joins TRBV7-9 and TRBJ1-1; D is unresolved. V lost 4 bases to trimming and J lost 6 bases, with 9 bases between them. CDR3 size: 12 residues. In germline, CDR1 is SEHNR, CDR2 FQNEAQ (reference sequence). The CDR3: CASSYRSPEAFF. The CDR3 DNA follows: TGTGCCAGCAGCTATAGGAGTCCTGAAGCTTTCTTT. Based on the CDR3 plus reference TRBV7-9 and TRBJ1-1, the full variable domain is DTGVSQNPRHKITKRGQNVTFRCDPISEHNRLYWYRQTLGQGPEFLTYFQNEAQLEKSRLLSDRFSAERPKGSFSTLEIQRTEQGDSAMYLCASSYRSPEAFFGQGTRLTVV.

The V and J genes are TRBV7-2 and TRBJ2-5; a possible D gene is TRBD2 (6 bases). CDR1 and CDR2 (germline): SGHTA, FQGNSA. Trimming cost V 4 bases and J 3 bases, with 12 bases left between them. CDR3 length: 14 residues. CDR3 bases: TGTGCCAGCAGCTCAAACTGGGGGGAAGAGACCCAGTACTTC. Translated, it gives CASSSNWGEETQYF.

V and J are TRBV6-6 and TRBJ1-1; no clear D. V gave up 8 bases and J gave up 0 bases, with 10 bases separating them. This CDR3 contains 13 residues. Germline CDR1 is MNHNY and CDR2 is SVGAGI (reference sequence). The chain's CDR3 is CASRNGMNTEAFF. As DNA, the CDR3 is TGTGCCAGCCGGAACGGGATGAACACTGAAGCTTTCTTT.

The gene calls are TRBV20-1 and TRBJ1-2; a possible D gene is TRBD1 (6 bases). Looked up from germline, CDR1 is DFQATT and CDR2 is SNEGSKA (reference sequence). This CDR3 has 11 amino acids. Trimming cost V 6 bases and J 6 bases, with 11 bases left between them. The CDR3 sequence is CSAWPGDGYTF. The CDR3 nucleotides are TGCAGTGCGTGGCCAGGGGATGGCTACACCTTC.

The sample holds a few counts of this clone. This chain joins TRBV11-3 and TRBJ2-2; D might be TRBD1 (5 bases). Looked up from germline, CDR1 is SGHNT and CDR2 is YENEEA. With 1 base removed from V and 6 bases from J, the gap between germline ends came to 12 bases. The CDR3 has 15 residues. CDR3 DNA: TGTGCCAGCAGCTTAGTCCAGGGAAATTCCGGGGAGCTGTTTTTT. Residues: CASSLVQGNSGELFF. Using reference TRBV11-3 and TRBJ2-2 for the parts outside the CDR3, the full variable domain is EAGVVQSPRYKIIEKKQPVAFWCNPISGHNTLYWYLQNLGQGPELLIRYENEEAVDDSQLPKDRFSAERLKGVDSTLKIQPAELGDSAVYLCASSLVQGNSGELFFGEGSRLTVL.

The chain recombines TRBV7-2 with TRBJ2-1; 11 nucleotides line up with TRBD2. Germline CDR1 reads SGHTA; CDR2 reads FQGNSA. The V and J ends lost 4 bases and 5 bases, in that order; junction bases with no gene match: 7. CDR3 length: 16 amino acids. This CDR3 is CASSSTGTSGHNEQFF. Written as DNA, the CDR3 is TGTGCCAGCAGCTCAACCGGGACTAGCGGCCACAATGAGCAGTTCTTC.

The chain carries TRBV6-1 and TRBJ2-3, with TRBD2 as a possible D gene (6 bases). CDR3 length equals 16 residues. The V and J ends lost 4 bases and 3 bases respectively, with 17 bases between them. The germline gives CDR1 MNHNS, CDR2 SASEGT. This CDR3 reads CASSGRGRGRTDTQYF. For the CDR3, the DNA is TGTGCCAGCAGTGGGAGGGGAAGGGGTCGGACAGATACGCAGTATTTT.

This clone showed up just a few times. The chain recombines TRBV5-1 with TRBJ2-7; 8 bases map to TRBD1. The CDR3 is 11 residues long. The V and J ends lost 4 bases and 6 bases, in that order; junction bases with no gene match: 0. In germline, CDR1 is SGHRS, CDR2 YFSETQ. The CDR3 DNA reads TGCGCCAGCAGCGGACAGGGCGAGCAGTACTTC. This gives the protein CASSGQGEQYF.

This clone showed up just a few times. The chain carries TRBV5-1 and TRBJ2-7, with 10 bases identical to TRBD1. CDR3 length: 15 residues. Germline assignment: CDR1 SGHRS and CDR2 YFSETQ. V trimming: 5 bases; J trimming: 6 bases; junction bases outside the gene matches: 11. Here the CDR3 reads CASRPIPGQGFEQYF. The DNA of the CDR3 is TGCGCCAGCAGACCAATACCGGGACAGGGGTTCGAGCAGTACTTC.

The V call is TRBV6-6, the J call TRBJ2-1; tentatively, D is TRBD2 (6 bases). CDR1 MNHNY and CDR2 SVGAGI come from the germline V gene (reference sequence). The CDR3 runs to 13 residues. Trimming left V 4 bases short and J 5 bases short, with 9 bases between. CDR3 nucleotide sequence: TGTGCCAGCAGTTTAGCGGATAACAATGAGCAGTTCTTC. Encoded protein: CASSLADNNEQFF.

V is TRBV5-1 and J is TRBJ1-5; TRBD1 might be the D (6 bases). The CDR3 sequence is 16 residues long. Per the germline V gene, CDR1 is SGHRS and CDR2 is YFSETQ. V was trimmed by 0 bases and J by 1 base, leaving 11 bases between them. CDR3 in amino acids: CASSLGAGGSNQPQHF. CDR3 nucleotides: TGCGCCAGCAGCTTGGGAGCGGGGGGCAGCAATCAGCCCCAGCATTTT.

This chain connects TRBV5-1 to TRBJ2-5; tentative D call: TRBD2 (6 bases). There are 13 residues in the CDR3. The germline gives CDR1 SGHRS, CDR2 YFSETQ. The germline V and J ends were trimmed by 4 bases and 4 bases, with 11 bases remaining between them. The CDR3 here is CASSPGSAETQYF. The CDR3 DNA reads as TGCGCCAGCAGCCCCGGGAGCGCAGAGACCCAGTACTTC.